This TCR beta chain comes out of a study of metastatic and nonmetastatic thyroid tumors. The wider study: A comparison of repertoires was made across blood and tumor or nodule tissue from malignant and benign thyroid patients.

There were no patients who had received any treatment before thyroid surgery. TCRdb reanalyzed the PCR reads with MiXCR. Among about 30,000 clones listed, just under 30% were seen once. Germline values: CDR1 MNHEY, CDR2 SMNVEV (reference sequence). The V and J ends lost 3 bases and 11 bases respectively, with 11 bases between them. The CDR3 is 12 amino acids. By share of the sample, this clone is medium-sized (0.01 to 0.1%). Material: blood. The receptor's source is a female donor with papillary thyroid cancer or a benign thyroid nodule (not recorded which). Some clones in this sample may be carry-over from other donors' samples. This rearrangement joins TRBV27 to TRBJ2-1; D perhaps matches TRBD2 (6 bases). The CDR3 DNA follows: TGTGCCAGCAGTTTCGGGGGAACCAAGCAGTTCTTC. Protein: CASSFGGTKQFF.